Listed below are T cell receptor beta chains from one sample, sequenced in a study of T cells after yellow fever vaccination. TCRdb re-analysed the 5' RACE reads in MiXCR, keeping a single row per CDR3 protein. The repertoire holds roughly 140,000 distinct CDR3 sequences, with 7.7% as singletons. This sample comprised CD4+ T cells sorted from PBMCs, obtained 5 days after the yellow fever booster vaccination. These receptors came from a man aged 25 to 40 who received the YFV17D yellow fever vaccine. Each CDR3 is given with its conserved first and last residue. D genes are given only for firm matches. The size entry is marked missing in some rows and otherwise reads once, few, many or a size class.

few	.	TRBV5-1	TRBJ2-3	CASSLNPQRNTDTQYF	TGCGCCAGCAGCTTGAACCCCCAGCGGAACACAGATACGCAGTATTTT
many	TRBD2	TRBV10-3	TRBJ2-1	CAISDSLVASGKGYEQFF	TGTGCCATCAGTGATTCTCTCGTGGCTAGCGGGAAGGGGTATGAGCAGTTCTTC
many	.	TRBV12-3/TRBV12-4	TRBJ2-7	CASSLAGGPRSYEQYF	TGTGCCAGCAGTTTAGCGGGCGGCCCTCGCTCCTACGAGCAGTACTTC
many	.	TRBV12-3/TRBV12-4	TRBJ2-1	CASSLDRAAGNEQFF	TGTGCCAGCAGTTTAGACAGGGCGGCCGGCAATGAGCAGTTCTTC
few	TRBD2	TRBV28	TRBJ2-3	CASKQAWTSGNTDTQYF	TGTGCCAGCAAACAAGCCTGGACTAGCGGAAACACAGATACGCAGTATTTT
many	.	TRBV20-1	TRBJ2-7	CSARSPEGQHRQYF	TGCAGTGCTCGAAGCCCGGAGGGACAGCACAGGCAGTACTTC
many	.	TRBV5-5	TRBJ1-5	CASSLEEGNQPQHF	TGTGCCAGCAGCTTGGAAGAGGGCAATCAGCCCCAGCATTTT
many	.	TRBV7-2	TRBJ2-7	CASSPGTQAYEQYF	TGTGCCAGCAGCCCCGGGACGCAAGCCTACGAGCAGTACTTC
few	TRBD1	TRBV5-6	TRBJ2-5	CASSFPGQQETQYF	TGTGCCAGCAGCTTTCCGGGACAGCAAGAGACCCAGTACTTC
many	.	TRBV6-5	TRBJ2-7	CASSYSPTVTTYEQYF	TGTGCCAGCAGTTACTCCCCGACAGTGACGACCTACGAGCAGTACTTC
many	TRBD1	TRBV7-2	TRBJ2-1	CASSWDRAYNEQFF	TGTGCCAGCAGCTGGGACAGGGCCTACAATGAGCAGTTCTTC
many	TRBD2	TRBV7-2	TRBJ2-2	CASSRRLATETGELFF	TGTGCCAGCAGCCGTCGACTAGCGACAGAGACCGGGGAGCTGTTTTTT
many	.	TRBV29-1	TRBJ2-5	CSVTRGETQYF	TGCAGCGTCACGAGGGGAGAGACCCAGTACTTC
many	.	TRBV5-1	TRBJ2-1	CASSLAQDEQFF	TGCGCCAGCTCCCTAGCACAGGATGAGCAGTTCTTC
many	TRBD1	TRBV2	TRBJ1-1	CASKASGTVNTEAFF	TGTGCCAGCAAAGCTTCCGGGACAGTGAACACTGAAGCTTTCTTT
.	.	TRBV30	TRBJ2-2	CAWSGSGRTGELFF	TGTGCCTGGAGTGGGTCAGGCCGTACCGGGGAGCTGTTTTTT
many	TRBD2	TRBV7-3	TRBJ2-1	CASSLRPGRFSGNNEQFF	TGTGCCAGCAGCTTACGTCCGGGACGGTTTAGCGGGAACAATGAGCAGTTCTTC
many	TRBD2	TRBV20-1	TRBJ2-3	CSASSFLAGVADTQYF	TGCAGTGCGAGCTCCTTCCTAGCGGGAGTGGCAGATACGCAGTATTTT
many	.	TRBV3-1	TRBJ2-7	CASSHYSSTYEQYF	TGTGCCAGCAGCCACTACAGTTCCACATACGAGCAGTACTTC
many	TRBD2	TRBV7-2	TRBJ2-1	CASSSIAGAFNEQFF	TGTGCCAGCAGTTCCATAGCGGGAGCTTTCAATGAGCAGTTCTTC
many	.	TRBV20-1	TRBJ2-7	CSATSPSYEQYF	TGCAGTGCAACAAGCCCGTCCTACGAGCAGTACTTC
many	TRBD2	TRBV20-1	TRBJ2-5	CSAQTSGSVRETQYF	TGCAGTGCGCAGACTAGCGGGAGCGTCCGGGAGACCCAGTACTTC
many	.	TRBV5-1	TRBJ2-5	CASSPSQETQYF	TGCGCCAGCAGCCCGTCCCAAGAGACCCAGTACTTC
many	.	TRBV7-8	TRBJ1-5	CASSSPLERQPQHF	TGTGCCAGCAGCTCCCCTTTGGAACGGCAGCCCCAGCATTTT
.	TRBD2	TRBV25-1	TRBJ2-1	CASSEFIGGGNEQFF	TGTGCCAGCAGTGAATTCATCGGGGGGGGGAATGAGCAGTTCTTC
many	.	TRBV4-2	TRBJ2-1	CASSQEALMGREQFF	TGTGCCAGCAGCCAAGAGGCCCTTATGGGGCGTGAGCAGTTCTTC
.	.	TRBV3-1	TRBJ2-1	CASSYRSGNYNEQFF	TGTGCCAGCAGCTACAGGAGCGGAAACTACAATGAGCAGTTCTTC
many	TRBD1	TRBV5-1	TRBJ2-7	CASSYRTGGYEQYF	TGCGCCAGCAGCTACCGGACAGGGGGCTACGAGCAGTACTTC
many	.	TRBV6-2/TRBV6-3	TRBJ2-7	CATRRASSYEQYF	TGTGCCACCCGGCGGGCCAGCTCCTACGAGCAGTACTTC
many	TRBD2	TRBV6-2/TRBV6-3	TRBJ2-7	CASRTGLPPEQYF	TGTGCCAGCAGAACGGGACTACCGCCCGAGCAGTACTTC
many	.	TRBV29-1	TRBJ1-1	CSVNWGGRWRKGTEAFF	TGCAGCGTTAATTGGGGGGGGAGATGGAGGAAAGGCACTGAAGCTTTCTTT
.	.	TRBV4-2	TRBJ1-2	CASSQDGSVYGYTF	TGTGCCAGCAGCCAGGACGGTTCTGTCTATGGCTACACCTTC